The source of this T cell receptor (beta chain) is a study of T cell responses to AZD1222 COVID-19 vaccine (dated by TCRdb to the early 2020s). The study in broad terms: A total of just over 230 trial participants underwent TCR sequencing, of whom more than 200 had received two doses of AZD1222 and approximately 25 had received two doses of the MenACWY control vaccine. Trial participants were enrolled into age subgroups of 18-55, 56-69 and 70-plus years, which contained around 150, 29 and 61 TCR-sequenced participants, respectively. What the authors observed across the whole study: In the small 56-69-year group, the increase in depth fell short of significance, most likely because of low power. Conclusions about previously exposed vaccinees are limited, since just six AZD1222 recipients were seropositive for SARS-CoV-2 at baseline. Nearly half of unique spike-specific TCRs reportedly recognized epitopes outside regions mutated in the B.1.351 and B.1.1.7 variants. After two AZD1222 doses, spike-specific TCR breadth and depth were significantly higher than at day 0 and than in MenACWY recipients. Participants were mostly white British and included more females than males, and it was suggested by the authors that clonal diversity may have been underestimated. Because no day 14 peak-response samples were available, repertoires were characterized only after the peak T cell response. Vaccine-associated CD4 TCRs spanned the whole spike protein, with dominant responses in regions 160-218 and 743-854.

The time point label, read with the paper, signifies: baseline before first vaccination. The treatment or condition label corresponds to: meningococcal conjugate vaccine given as trial control. The vaccinee samples were drawn from two UK trials, COV001 and COV002, one of which was a single-blind randomized controlled phase 2/3 trial testing AZD1222 (ChAdOx1 nCoV-19) in healthy adults. For TCRbeta chain sequencing, PBMC samples from trial participants were taken at day 0 and at day 28 after the second dose. V drops 5 bases and J drops 3 bases, leaving 11 bases in between. The CDR3 covers 14 residues, taking in both the cysteine and the phenylalanine. Left in the record is the CDR3 DNA by itself, 42 bases read in frame from the first base. Sequences SGHAT (CDR1) and FQNNGV (CDR2) are obtained from the germline V gene. Concerning this clone itself: Its specific antigen is unknown. The record has no base qualities; no much larger clone is one base away.

The CDR3 regions of human TCRbeta chains were subjected to immunosequencing. Per the authors' processing: TCRs in the repertoires were matched against a reference library of SARS-CoV-2-specific TCRs that had been generated with the MIRA antigen-specificity platform. Breadth was defined as the fraction of unique TCRs that were SARS-CoV-2-associated. Depth was defined as the fraction of total T cells that were SARS-CoV-2-associated. Using the MIRA data, each spike-specific TCR was assigned both to the spike region to which the TCR was reactive and to a CD4 or CD8 class. Log10-transformed breadth and depth values were compared by one-way ANOVA with Sidak's multiple comparisons tests. In its TCRdb copy, this immuneACCESS table keeps in-frame sequences only and misses some clones. Where compared with another copy, unresolved V genes explain less than half of these, and the others have no known cause. Clonal size and the V and J genes are those of that table, whereas D and trimming came from the DNA. This sample lists under 150,000 clones; 90% to 95% were detected once. The ten largest clones represent 2.8% of the sample.

This sequence uses TRBV11-2 and TRBJ1-5; TRBD1 is possibly the D segment (6 matching bases). The sequence was collected from an adult in good health. The source material was peripheral blood, sampled on day 0 of MenACWY control vaccination. The sequence in DNA is TGTGCCAGCAGCCTAGGACAGATCAATCAGCCCCAGCATTTT. It encodes CASSLGQINQPQHF.